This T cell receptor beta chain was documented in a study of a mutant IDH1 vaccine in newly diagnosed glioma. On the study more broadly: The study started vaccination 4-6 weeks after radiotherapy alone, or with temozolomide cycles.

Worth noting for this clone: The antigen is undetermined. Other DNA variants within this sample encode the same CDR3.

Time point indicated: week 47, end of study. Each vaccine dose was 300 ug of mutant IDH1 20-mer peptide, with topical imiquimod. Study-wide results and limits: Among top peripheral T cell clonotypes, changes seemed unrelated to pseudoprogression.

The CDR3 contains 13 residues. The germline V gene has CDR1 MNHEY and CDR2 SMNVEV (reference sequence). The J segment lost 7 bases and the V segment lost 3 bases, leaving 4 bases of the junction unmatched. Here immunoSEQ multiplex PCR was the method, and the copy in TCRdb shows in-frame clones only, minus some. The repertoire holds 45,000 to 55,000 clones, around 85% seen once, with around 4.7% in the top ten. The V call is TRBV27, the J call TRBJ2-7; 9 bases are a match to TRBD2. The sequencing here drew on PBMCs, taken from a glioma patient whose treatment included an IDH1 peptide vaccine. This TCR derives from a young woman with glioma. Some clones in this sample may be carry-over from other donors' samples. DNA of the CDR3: TGTGCCAGCAGTTTCGGCGCGGGAGGGGAGCAGTACTTC. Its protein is CASSFGAGGEQYF.